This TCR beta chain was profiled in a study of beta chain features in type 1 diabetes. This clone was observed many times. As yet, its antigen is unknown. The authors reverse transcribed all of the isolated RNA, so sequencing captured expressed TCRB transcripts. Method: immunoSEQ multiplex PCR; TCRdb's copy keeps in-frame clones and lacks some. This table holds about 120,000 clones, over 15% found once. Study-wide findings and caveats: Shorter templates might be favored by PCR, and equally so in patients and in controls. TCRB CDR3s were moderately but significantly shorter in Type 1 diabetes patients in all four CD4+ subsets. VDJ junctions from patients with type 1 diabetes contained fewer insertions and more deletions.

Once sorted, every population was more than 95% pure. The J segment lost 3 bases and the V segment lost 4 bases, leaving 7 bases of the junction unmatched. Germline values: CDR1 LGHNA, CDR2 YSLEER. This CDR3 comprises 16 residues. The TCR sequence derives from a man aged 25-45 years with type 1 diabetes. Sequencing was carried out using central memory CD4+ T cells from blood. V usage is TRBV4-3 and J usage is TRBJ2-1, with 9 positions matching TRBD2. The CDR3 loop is CASSPRLAGVYNEQFF. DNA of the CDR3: TGCGCCAGCAGCCCCAGATTAGCGGGAGTCTACAATGAGCAGTTCTTC.